The 9 T cell receptor beta chains reported below all come from one sample, sequenced in a study of T cell changes during pregnancy in multiple sclerosis. Produced via immunoSEQ multiplex PCR; TCRdb's table is partial and in-frame only. The repertoire consists of approximately 44,000 clones, with approximately 90% occurring once and the leading ten covering 6.5% to 7.5%. The sequenced sample was CD8+ T cells from peripheral blood mononuclear cells, obtained in the third trimester of pregnancy. The receptors were gathered from a female donor with multiple sclerosis, enrolled in a pregnancy study.

This chain joins TRBV7-9 and TRBJ2-1; D gene ambiguous. The V end was cut by 8 bases, the J end by 1 base, with 15 bases between. This CDR3 has 15 amino acids. The germline V gene encodes CDR1 SEHNR and CDR2 FQNEAQ (reference sequence). In DNA, the CDR3 is TGTGCCAGCGTTTCAGTGGCCGATTCCTACAATGAGCAGTTCTTC. Protein sequence: CASVSVADSYNEQFF.

The gene calls are TRBV2 and TRBJ1-2, with 8 nucleotides matching TRBD1. The CDR3 length is 16 residues. In germline, CDR1 is SNHLY, CDR2 FYNNEI. Trimming took 3 bases from V and 4 from J; bases not matched to a gene: 10. This CDR3 reads CASSDVGDRYFYGYTF. The CDR3 region has the DNA TGTGCCAGCAGTGACGTAGGGGACAGGTATTTCTATGGCTACACCTTC.

The chain employs TRBV10-3 and TRBJ2-2; weak D call: TRBD1 (5 bases). V was clipped by 3 bases and J by 1 base, with 9 bases between them. Germline V gene sequence: CDR1 ENHRY, CDR2 SYGVKD. CDR3 length equals 15 residues. The CDR3 loop reads CAISDLDKNTGELFF. The CDR3 nucleotides are TGTGCCATCAGTGACCTGGACAAGAACACCGGGGAGCTGTTTTTT.

The rearrangement links TRBV27 to TRBJ2-7, with no clear D. CDR1 MNHEY and CDR2 SMNVEV come from the germline V gene (reference sequence). The V gene lost 6 bases and the J gene lost 4 bases, with 25 bases spanning the gap. CDR3 length: 17 amino acids. The CDR3 protein is CASSPSSAGLLSYEQYF. DNA of the CDR3: TGTGCCAGCAGCCCGAGTTCGGCAGGTTTGCTCTCTTACGAGCAGTACTTC.

The CDR3 region has the DNA TGTGCCAGCAGCTTAGCTGGGAGCAATGAGCAGTTCTTC. It specifies CASSLAGSNEQFF. V usage is TRBV11-2 and J usage is TRBJ2-1; perhaps TRBD2 as D (5 bases). The ends were cut back, 1 base at V and 6 bases at J, with 7 bases in the middle. The germline gives CDR1 SGHAT, CDR2 FQNNGV. There are 13 residues in the CDR3.

This chain connects TRBV5-1 to TRBJ2-7; TRBD1 matches at 7 bases. The length of the CDR3 is 15 residues. The V segment lost 5 bases and the J segment 3 bases; nucleotides outside the gene matches: 11. Per the germline V gene, CDR1 is SGHRS and CDR2 is YFSETQ. CDR3 in DNA: TGCGCCAGCAGTTCCAAGGGGGCGTTCCTCTACGAGCAGTACTTC. This encodes CASSSKGAFLYEQYF.

This rearrangement joins TRBV29-1 to TRBJ1-2; D is perhaps TRBD1 (6 bases). Germline CDR1 is SQVTM and CDR2 is ANQGSEA. The CDR3 totals 12 residues. Trimming stripped 6 bases from V and 3 bases from J, with 11 bases between. The CDR3 loop is CSVAQGYYGYTF. DNA of the CDR3: TGCAGCGTGGCACAGGGATACTATGGCTACACCTTC.

The chain carries TRBV30 and TRBJ1-6; no clear D. Germline CDR1 and CDR2: GTSNPN and SVGIG (reference sequence). The germline V and J ends were trimmed by 0 bases and 5 bases, with 5 bases remaining between them. The CDR3 covers 13 residues. The CDR3 DNA reads as TGTGCCTGGAGTGTGAGTAATAATTCACCCCTCCACTTT. Translation gives CAWSVSNNSPLHF.

This chain uses TRBV10-3 with TRBJ2-2; 8 positions agree with TRBD2. CDR1 and CDR2 from the germline V gene are ENHRY and SYGVKD. There are 16 residues in the CDR3. V dropped 2 bases and J dropped 5; count of bases not matched to a gene: 7. The CDR3 sequence: CAISEVTSGRTGELFF. CDR3 sequence (DNA): TGTGCCATCAGTGAGGTAACTAGCGGACGAACCGGGGAGCTGTTTTTT.